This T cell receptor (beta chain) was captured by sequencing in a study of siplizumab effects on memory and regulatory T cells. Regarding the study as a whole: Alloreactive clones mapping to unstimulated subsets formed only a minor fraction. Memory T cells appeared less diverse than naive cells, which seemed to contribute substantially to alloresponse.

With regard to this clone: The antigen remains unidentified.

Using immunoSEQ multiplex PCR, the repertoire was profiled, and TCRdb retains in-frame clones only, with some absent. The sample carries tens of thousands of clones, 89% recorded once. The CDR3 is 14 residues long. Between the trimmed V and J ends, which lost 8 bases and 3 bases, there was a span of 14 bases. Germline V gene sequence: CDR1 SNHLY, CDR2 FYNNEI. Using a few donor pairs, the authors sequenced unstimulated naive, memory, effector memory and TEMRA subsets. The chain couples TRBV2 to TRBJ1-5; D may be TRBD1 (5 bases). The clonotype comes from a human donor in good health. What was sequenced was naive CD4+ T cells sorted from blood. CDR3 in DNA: TGTGCCAGCGCCGACAGTTCCCCCAATCAGCCCCAGCATTTT. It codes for CASADSSPNQPQHF.